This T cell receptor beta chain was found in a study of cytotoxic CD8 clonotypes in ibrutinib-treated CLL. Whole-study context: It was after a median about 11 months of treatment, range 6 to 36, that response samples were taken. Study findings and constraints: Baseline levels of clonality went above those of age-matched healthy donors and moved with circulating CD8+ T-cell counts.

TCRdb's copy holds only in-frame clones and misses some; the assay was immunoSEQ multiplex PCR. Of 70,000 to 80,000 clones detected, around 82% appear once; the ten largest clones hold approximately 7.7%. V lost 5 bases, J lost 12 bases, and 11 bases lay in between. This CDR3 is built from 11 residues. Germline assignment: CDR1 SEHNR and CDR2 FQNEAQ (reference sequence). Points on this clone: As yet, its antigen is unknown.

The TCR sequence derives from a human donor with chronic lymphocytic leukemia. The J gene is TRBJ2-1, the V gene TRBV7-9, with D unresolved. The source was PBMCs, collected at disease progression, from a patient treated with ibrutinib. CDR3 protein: CASSIPPTQFF. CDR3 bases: TGTGCCAGCAGCATACCCCCCACGCAGTTCTTC.